Judged by abundance, the clone carrying this T cell receptor (beta chain) is medium-sized. What it binds is unknown. There are 16 residues in the CDR3. Germline V gene data show CDR1 as SGHRS and CDR2 as YFSETQ. Trimming removed 0 bases at V and 2 bases at J, with 15 bases between. This specimen belongs to a study of vaccination and CD4 T cells after COVID-19. Across the whole study: Collection of post-COVID samples occurred a median approximately 94 days after diagnosis, spanning a range of 35 to 161.

The treatment was: approximately 10-day PBMC culture with coronavirus spike peptide pools or control peptides (ViraFEST assay). ViraFEST stimulated the growth of antigen-specific T cells using peptide pools and subsequently profiled their TCRs by sequencing. Each well received approximately 1.8 million PBMCs, cultured with about 11 IU/ml IL-2 and 10 ug/ml peptide pools. With the Oncomine TCR Beta short-read assay, DNA from cultured CD4+ T cells was sequenced. TCRdb passed the PCR reads through MiXCR, listing each CDR3 protein once. This table holds some 15,000 distinct CDR3 sequences, 60% to 75% found once.

The receptor was isolated from a human donor who had recovered from COVID-19. The V gene is TRBV5-1, the J gene TRBJ2-7, with a tentative D call TRBD1 (5 bases). The sample comprised CD4+ T cells from blood, cultured in vitro. CDR3 amino acids: CASSLALQTVAYEQYF. CDR3 nucleotide sequence: TGCGCCAGCAGCTTGGCCCTTCAGACAGTCGCCTACGAGCAGTACTTC.